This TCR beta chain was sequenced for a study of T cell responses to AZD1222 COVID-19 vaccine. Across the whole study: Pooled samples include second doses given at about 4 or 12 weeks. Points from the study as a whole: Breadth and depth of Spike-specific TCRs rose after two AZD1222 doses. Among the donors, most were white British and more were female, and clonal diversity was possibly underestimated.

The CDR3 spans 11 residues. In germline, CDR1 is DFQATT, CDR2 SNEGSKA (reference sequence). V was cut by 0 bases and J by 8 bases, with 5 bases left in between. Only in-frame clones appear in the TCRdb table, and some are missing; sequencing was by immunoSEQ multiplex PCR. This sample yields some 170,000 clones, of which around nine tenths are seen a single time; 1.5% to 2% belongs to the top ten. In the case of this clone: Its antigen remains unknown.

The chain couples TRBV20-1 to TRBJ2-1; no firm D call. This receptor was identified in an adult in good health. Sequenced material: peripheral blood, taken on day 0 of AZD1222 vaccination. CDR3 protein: CSAREAHEQFF. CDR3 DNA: TGCAGTGCTAGAGAAGCCCATGAGCAGTTCTTC.